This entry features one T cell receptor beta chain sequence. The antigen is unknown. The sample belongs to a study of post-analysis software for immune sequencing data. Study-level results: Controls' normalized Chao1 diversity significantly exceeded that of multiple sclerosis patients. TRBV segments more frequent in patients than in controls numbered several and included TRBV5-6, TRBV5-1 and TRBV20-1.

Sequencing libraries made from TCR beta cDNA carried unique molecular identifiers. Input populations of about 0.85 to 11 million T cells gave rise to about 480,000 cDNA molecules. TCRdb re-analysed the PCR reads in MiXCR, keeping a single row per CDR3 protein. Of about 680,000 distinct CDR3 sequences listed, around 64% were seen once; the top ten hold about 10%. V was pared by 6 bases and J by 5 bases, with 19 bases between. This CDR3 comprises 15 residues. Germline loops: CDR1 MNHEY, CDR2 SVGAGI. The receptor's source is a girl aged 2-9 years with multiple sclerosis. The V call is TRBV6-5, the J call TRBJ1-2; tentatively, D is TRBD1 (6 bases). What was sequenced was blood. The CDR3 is CASRTGGTGSYGYTF. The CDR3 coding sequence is TGTGCCAGCAGGACAGGAGGGACTGGCTCATATGGCTACACCTTC.